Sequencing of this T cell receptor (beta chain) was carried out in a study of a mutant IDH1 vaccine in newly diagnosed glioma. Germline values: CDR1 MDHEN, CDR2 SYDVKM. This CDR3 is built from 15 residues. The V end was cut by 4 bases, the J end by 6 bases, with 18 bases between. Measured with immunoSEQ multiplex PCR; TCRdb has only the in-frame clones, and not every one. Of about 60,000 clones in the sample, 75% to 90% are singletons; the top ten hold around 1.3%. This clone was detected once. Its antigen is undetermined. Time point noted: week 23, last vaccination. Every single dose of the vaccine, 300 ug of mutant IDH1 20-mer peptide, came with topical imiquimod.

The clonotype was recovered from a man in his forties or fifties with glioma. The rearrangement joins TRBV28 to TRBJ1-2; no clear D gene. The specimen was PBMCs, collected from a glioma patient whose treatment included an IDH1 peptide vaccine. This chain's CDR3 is CASSSTPRGKNGYTF. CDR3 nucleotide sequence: TGTGCCAGCAGTTCTACCCCACGGGGAAAGAATGGCTACACCTTC.